Following are 20 T cell receptor beta chains from one sample sequenced in a study of CD8+ T cells in alopecia areata. Punch biopsies of lesional scalp, plus peripheral blood, were taken from alopecia areata patients. Extracted RNA was reverse transcribed, and the resulting cDNA served as sequencing template. Assay: immunoSEQ multiplex PCR; the TCRdb copy retains only in-frame clones and omits some. The table lists 7,500 to 9,500 clones, about 60% of them singletons. The sequences come from skin, collected at week 0. The receptors come from a human donor with alopecia areata.

The gene calls are TRBV5-1 and TRBJ2-2; maybe TRBD1 (6 bases). The CDR3 consists of 17 residues. Per germline, CDR1 SGHRS and CDR2 YFSETQ. Trimming stripped 2 bases from V and 2 bases from J, with 16 bases between. CDR3 amino acids: CASSFLTRDTNTGELFF. CDR3 DNA: TGCGCCAGCAGCTTTCTCACTCGGGACACCAACACCGGGGAGCTGTTTTTT.

The chain couples TRBV4-3 to TRBJ1-2; 9 nucleotides match TRBD1. Unmatched junction bases numbered 7, after V lost 4 bases and J lost 7 bases. The CDR3 consists of 14 residues. CDR1 is LGHNA, CDR2 YSLEER, per germline. The CDR3 is CASSPTGTGSGYTF. Here the CDR3 DNA reads TGCGCCAGCAGCCCGACCGGGACAGGGAGTGGCTACACCTTC.

On this clone: This likely reflects a read error, since a far larger clone is one base away. The chain links TRBV2 to TRBJ2-3; D might be TRBD2 (5 bases). The CDR3 runs to 19 residues. Germline-derived CDR1 and CDR2 are SNHLY and FYNNEI. The CDR3 protein is CASSLVGAEPRASTDTQCF. The CDR3 nucleotides read TGTGCCAGCAGTCTGGTCGGAGCGGAGCCTAGGGCTAGCACAGATACGCAGTGTTTT. Full variable domain (missing parts from reference TRBV2 and TRBJ2-3): EPEVTQTPSHQVTQMGQEVILRCVPISNHLYFYWYRQILGQKVEFLVSFYNNEISEKSEIFDDQFSVERPDGSNFTLKIRSTKLEDSAMYFCASSLVGAEPRASTDTQCFGPGTRLTVL.

The chain is built from TRBV29-1 and TRBJ1-1, with D perhaps TRBD1 (6 bases). The V gene's germline CDR1 is SQVTM and CDR2 ANQGSEA. Trimming removed 6 bases at V and 1 base at J, with 15 bases between. The CDR3 loop spans 14 amino acids. CDR3 nucleotides: TGCAGCGTCGAGGCGGGGGGGCCGAACACTGAAGCTTTCTTT. Translated, it gives CSVEAGGPNTEAFF.

Comment on this clone: Given a much more abundant clone one base away, this may be a read error. Within the sample, other DNA sequences also encode this same CDR3. This chain connects TRBV7-2 to TRBJ1-1; D gene unclear. Trimming removed 1 base from V and 11 bases from J, with 8 bases in between. CDR3 length: 11 residues. Germline values: CDR1 SGHTA, CDR2 FQGNSA. CDR3 bases: TGTGCCAGCAGCTTAGGGTCAACGGCTTTCTTT. Amino acid sequence: CASSLGSTAFF. The full variable domain, completed using reference TRBV7-2 and TRBJ1-1, is GAGVSQSPSNKVTEKGKDVELRCDPISGHTALYWYRQSLGQGLEFLIYFQGNSAPDKSGLPSDRFSAERTGGSVSTLTIQRTQQEDSAVYLCASSLGSTAFFGQGTRLTVV.

The J gene is TRBJ1-1, the V gene TRBV7-3; no firm D call. V lost 5 bases to trimming and J lost 5 bases, with 12 bases between them. Germline V gene sequence: CDR1 SGHTA, CDR2 FQGTGA. The CDR3 runs 13 residues. CDR3 bases: TGTGCCAGCAGCCCCCAAGGAAATACTGAAGCTTTCTTT. It codes for CASSPQGNTEAFF.

The rearrangement links TRBV27 to TRBJ2-4; 10 nucleotides agree with TRBD1. This CDR3 has 16 residues. Trimming at V came to 6 bases and at J to 1 base, leaving 6 bases not matched to a gene. Germline assignment: CDR1 MNHEY and CDR2 SMNVEV (reference sequence). The CDR3 is CASSPGTGVAKNIQYF. The CDR3 coding sequence is TGTGCCAGCAGCCCCGGGACAGGGGTCGCCAAAAACATTCAGTACTTC.

The chain uses TRBV6-1 and TRBJ2-1; no clear D. Germline assignment: CDR1 MNHNS and CDR2 SASEGT. V lost 3 bases, J lost 0 bases, and 15 bases lay in between. CDR3 size: 17 residues. The CDR3 DNA reads TGTGCCAGCAGTGATTTAGGACGGTTGAGCTCCTACAATGAGCAGTTCTTC. Protein: CASSDLGRLSSYNEQFF.

The chain is built from TRBV11-1 and TRBJ2-7; D not resolved. Trimming took off 1 base at V and 2 bases at J, with 3 bases between the two ends. Looked up from germline, CDR1 is SGHAT and CDR2 is FQDESV (reference sequence). There are 12 residues in the CDR3. This CDR3 is CASSLDTYEQYF. The CDR3 DNA reads TGTGCCAGCAGCTTAGATACCTACGAGCAGTACTTC.

This clone has more than one count but fewer than ten. The chain has TRBV4-2 and TRBJ2-5; TRBD1 or TRBD2 may be the D gene (6 bases each). The tail of the sequence fits TRBJ2-7 better, so the J call may be wrong. The CDR3 length is 14 residues. Germline loops: CDR1 LGHNA, CDR2 YNFKEQ. The CDR3, as DNA: TGTGCCAGCAGCTCCACGGGGGCCTCCTACGAGCAGTACTTC. Its translation is CASSSTGASYEQYF.

This chain joins TRBV2 and TRBJ2-4; the D gene is possibly TRBD1 (6 bases). V gave up 8 bases and J gave up 9 bases, with 11 bases separating them. The V gene's germline CDR1 is SNHLY and CDR2 FYNNEI. The CDR3 loop spans 11 amino acids. CDR3 in DNA: TGTGCCAGCCTACAGGGTTCCATTCAGTACTTC. This sequence encodes CASLQGSIQYF.

The chain recombines TRBV19 with TRBJ2-2; 9 bases match TRBD2. Trimming cost V 11 bases and J 5 bases; bases outside gene matches: 9. CDR1 is LNHDA and CDR2 is SQIVND in the germline V gene (reference sequence). The CDR3 spans 14 residues. CDR3 nucleotides: TGTGCCGGACGTAGCGGGAGCGTAACCGGGGAGCTGTTTTTT. This sequence encodes CAGRSGSVTGELFF.

This sequence joins TRBV7-9 and TRBJ2-7, with D possibly TRBD2 on 5 matching bases. Trimming left V 5 bases short and J 4 bases short, with 15 bases between. From germline, CDR1 is SEHNR and CDR2 FQNEAQ (reference sequence). CDR3 size: 14 residues. CDR3 sequence: CASSPRGRAYEQYF. The CDR3 DNA is TGTGCCAGCAGCCCCCGGGGAAGGGCGTACGAGCAGTACTTC.

Here the CDR3 DNA reads TGTGCCAGCAGCCCAAGCCTCCCAGGGATCTCCTACAATGAGCAGTTCTTC. This translates into CASSPSLPGISYNEQFF. The chain carries TRBV4-2 and TRBJ2-1, with a weak D call TRBD1 (5 bases). This CDR3 is 17 amino acids long. V lost 4 bases to trimming and J lost 0 bases, with 16 bases between them. Germline V lookup: CDR1 LGHNA, CDR2 YNFKEQ.

The chain uses TRBV30 and TRBJ2-7, with 9 bases fitting TRBD2. Losses at the gene ends were 4 bases for V and 3 bases for J; bases not matched to a gene: 4. Per germline, CDR1 GTSNPN and CDR2 SVGIG (reference sequence). The length of the CDR3 is 13 residues. The DNA of the CDR3 is TGTGCCTGGAAGACTAGCGGCGGCTACGAGCAGTACTTC. Its protein product is CAWKTSGGYEQYF. The variable domain in full, completed from reference TRBV30 and TRBJ2-7, reads SQTIHQWPATLVQPVGSPLSLECTVEGTSNPNLYWYRQAAGRGLQLLFYSVGIGQISSEVPQNLSASRPQDRQFILSSKKLLLSDSGFYLCAWKTSGGYEQYFGPGTRLTVT.

On this clone: Other nucleotide sequences from this sample produce the same CDR3. The V call is TRBV2, the J call TRBJ2-7; D possibly corresponds to TRBD2 (5 bases). Trimming took 3 bases from V and 2 from J, leaving 14 bases between them. The length of the CDR3 is 15 residues. Germline CDR1 and CDR2: SNHLY and FYNNEI. This CDR3 reads CASSEGRLEAYEQYF. The CDR3 nucleotides read TGTGCCAGCAGTGAGGGCAGGTTGGAGGCCTACGAGCAGTACTTC.

This clone turned up a few times. The rearrangement joins TRBV4-3 to TRBJ2-7; TRBD2 agrees at 7 bases. The V gene's germline CDR1 is LGHNA and CDR2 YSLEER. The trim removed 4 bases at V and 3 bases at J, leaving 3 bases unmatched. CDR3 length: 13 amino acids. The chain's CDR3 is CASSPGTNYEQYF. CDR3 DNA: TGCGCCAGCAGCCCAGGGACTAACTACGAGCAGTACTTC.

CDR3 DNA: TGTGCCAGCAGCTTGGACAGGGGGCGAAGTACTGAAGCTTTCTTT. Protein: CASSLDRGRSTEAFF. The V call is TRBV5-4, the J call TRBJ1-1; TRBD1 matches at 9 bases. Germline CDR1 reads SGHNT; CDR2 reads YYREEE (reference sequence). The CDR3 covers 15 residues. Losses at the gene ends were 0 bases for V and 5 bases for J; bases not matched to a gene: 5.

The chain carries TRBV7-2 and TRBJ1-5; the D is unclear. The germline gives CDR1 SGHTA, CDR2 FQGNSA. This CDR3 spans 14 amino acids. V was shortened by 4 bases and J by 7 bases, with 14 bases between the two germline ends. This CDR3 is CASSSSIIWQPQHF. In DNA, the CDR3 is TGTGCCAGCAGCTCCAGCATAATATGGCAGCCCCAGCATTTT.

This sequence joins TRBV19 and TRBJ2-1; maybe TRBD1 (6 bases). In germline, CDR1 is LNHDA, CDR2 SQIVND (reference sequence). V was trimmed by 4 bases and J by 8 bases, leaving 6 bases between them. CDR3 size: 11 residues. The CDR3: CASSTGDEQFF. DNA for the CDR3: TGTGCCAGTAGTACAGGGGATGAGCAGTTCTTC. Full variable domain (remainder filled in from reference TRBV19 and TRBJ2-1): DGGITQSPKYLFRKEGQNVTLSCEQNLNHDAMYWYRQDPGQGLRLIYYSQIVNDFQKGDIAEGYSVSREKKESFPLTVTSAQKNPTAFYLCASSTGDEQFFGPGTRLTVL.